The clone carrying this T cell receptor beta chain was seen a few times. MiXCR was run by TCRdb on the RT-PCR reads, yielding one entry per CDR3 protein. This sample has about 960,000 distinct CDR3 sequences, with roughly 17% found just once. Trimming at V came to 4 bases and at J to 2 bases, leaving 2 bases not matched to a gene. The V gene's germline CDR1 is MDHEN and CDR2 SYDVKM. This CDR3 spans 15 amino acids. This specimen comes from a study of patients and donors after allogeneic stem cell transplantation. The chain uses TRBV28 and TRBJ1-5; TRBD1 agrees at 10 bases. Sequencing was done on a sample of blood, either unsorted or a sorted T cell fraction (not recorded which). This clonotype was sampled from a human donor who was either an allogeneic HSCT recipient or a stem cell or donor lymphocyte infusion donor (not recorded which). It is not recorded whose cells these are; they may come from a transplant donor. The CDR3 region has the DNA TGTGCCAGCAGTTGGGGGACAGGGGGCAATCAGCCCCAGCATTTT. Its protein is CASSWGTGGNQPQHF.